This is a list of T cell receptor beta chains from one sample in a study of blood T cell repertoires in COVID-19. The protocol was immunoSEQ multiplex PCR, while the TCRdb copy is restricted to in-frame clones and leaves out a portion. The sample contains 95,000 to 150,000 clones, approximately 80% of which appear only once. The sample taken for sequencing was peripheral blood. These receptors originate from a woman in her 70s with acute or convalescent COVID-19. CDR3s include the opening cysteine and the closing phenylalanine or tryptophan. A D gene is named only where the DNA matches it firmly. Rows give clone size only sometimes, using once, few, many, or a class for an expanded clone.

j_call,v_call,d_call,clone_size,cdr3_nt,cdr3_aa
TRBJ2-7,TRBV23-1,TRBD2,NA,TGCGCCAGCACTCCCAAGGGAGGGTGCGAGCAGTACTTC,CASTPKGGCEQYF
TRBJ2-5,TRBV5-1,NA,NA,TGCGCCAGCAGCCCCTCCCGCGGTCAACGGGAGACCCAGTACTTC,CASSPSRGQRETQYF
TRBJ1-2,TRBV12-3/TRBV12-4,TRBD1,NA,TGTGCCAGCAGTTTAGGACAGGGGATAGGCTACACCTTC,CASSLGQGIGYTF
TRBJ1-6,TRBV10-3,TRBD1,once,TGTGCCATCAGTGAACAGGGGGGTATTTATTCACCCCTCCACTTT,CAISEQGGIYSPLHF
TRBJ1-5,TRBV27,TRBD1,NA,TGTGCCAGCAGTTCCTCCAGGGGGAATCAGCCCCAGCATTTT,CASSSSRGNQPQHF
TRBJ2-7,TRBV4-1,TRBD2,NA,TGCGCCAGCAGCCAAGATATCCAGCGGGGCAACTCCTACGAGCAGTACTTC,CASSQDIQRGNSYEQYF
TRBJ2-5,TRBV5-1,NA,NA,TGCGCCAGCAGCTCGGTGGGGGGACAAGAGACCCAGTACTTC,CASSSVGGQETQYF
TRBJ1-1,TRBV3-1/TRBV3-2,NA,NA,TGTGCCAGCAGCCAAGTCAGGGCCCGCACTGAAGCTTTCTTT,CASSQVRARTEAFF
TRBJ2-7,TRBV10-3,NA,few,TGTGCCATCAGTGAGTCAGCCACAGGCTACGAGCAGTACTTC,CAISESATGYEQYF
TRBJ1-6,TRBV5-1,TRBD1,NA,TGCGCCAGCACTTCGACAGGGGGAAATTCACCCCTCCACTTT,CASTSTGGNSPLHF
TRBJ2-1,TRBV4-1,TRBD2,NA,TGCGCCAGCAGCCAAGATAGCGGGGGGGCTTACAATGAGCAGTTCTTC,CASSQDSGGAYNEQFF
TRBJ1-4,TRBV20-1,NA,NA,TGCAGTGCTAGTGCGGGACTAGCGAGAGAAAAACTGTTTTTT,CSASAGLAREKLFF
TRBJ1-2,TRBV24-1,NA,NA,TGTGCCACCAGTGATTTTGCAGGGAGGGATGGCTACACCTTC,CATSDFAGRDGYTF
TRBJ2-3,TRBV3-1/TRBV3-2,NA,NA,TGTGCCAGCAGCCAGAACCCTCAAGGGGGAGATACGCAGTATTTT,CASSQNPQGGDTQYF
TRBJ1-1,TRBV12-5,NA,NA,TGTGCTAGTGGTTTGCTGGACACCACCGAAGCTTTCTTT,CASGLLDTTEAFF
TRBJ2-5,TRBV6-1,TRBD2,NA,TGTGCCAGCAGTGAAGCGCGGGGGAACCAAGAGACCCAGTACTTC,CASSEARGNQETQYF
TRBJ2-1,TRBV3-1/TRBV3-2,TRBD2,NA,TGTGCCAGCAGCCCGAGCGGGGGCCTGTACAATGAGCAGTTCTTC,CASSPSGGLYNEQFF
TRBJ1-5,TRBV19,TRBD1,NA,TGTGCCAGTAGACAGGGGAGAGCGATTGAGCCCCAGCATTTT,CASRQGRAIEPQHF
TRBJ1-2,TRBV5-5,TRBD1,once,TGTGCCAGCAGCTTAAGGAGAAGGGCTTCCGGGACAGGGATAAGCGATGGCTACACCTTC,CASSLRRRASGTGISDGYTF
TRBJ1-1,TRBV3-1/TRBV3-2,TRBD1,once,TGTGCCAGCAGCGCGTACAGGGGTAGGGCTGAAGCTTTCTTT,CASSAYRGRAEAFF
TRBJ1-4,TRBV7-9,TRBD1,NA,TGTGCCAGCAGCTTAGGACAGGGGGCGGCTAATGAAAAACTGTTTTTT,CASSLGQGAANEKLFF
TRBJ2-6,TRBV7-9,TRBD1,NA,TGTGCCAGCAGCTCCGGGGACAGGGGGCAAGGGGCCAACGTCCTGACTTTC,CASSSGDRGQGANVLTF
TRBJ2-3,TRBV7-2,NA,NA,TGTGCCAGCAGCCTTGCTAGCCTCACAGATACGCAGTATTTT,CASSLASLTDTQYF
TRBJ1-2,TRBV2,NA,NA,TGTGCCAGCAGTGTCCGGGATGGCTACACCTTC,CASSVRDGYTF
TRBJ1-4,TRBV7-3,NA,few,TGTGCCAGCAGTTCAGGGGTCCTAGCTAATGAAAAACTGTTTTTT,CASSSGVLANEKLFF
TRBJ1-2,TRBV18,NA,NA,TGTGCCAGCTCACGAGGAAACAGGCCCGTCTATGGCTACACCTTC,CASSRGNRPVYGYTF
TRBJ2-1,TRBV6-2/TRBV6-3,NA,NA,TGTGCCAGCAGCCGACGGACAGCGAACAATGAGCAGTTCTTC,CASSRRTANNEQFF